These T cell receptor beta chains were read from a single sample in a study of blood T cells in healthy people across ages. TCRdb independently ran MiXCR on the 5' RACE reads; one entry per CDR3 protein. The repertoire holds about 1.8 million distinct CDR3 sequences, about 50% seen once, with approximately 2.1% in the top ten. What was sequenced was blood. These receptors originate from a woman aged 40 to 55 in good health. The CDR3 runs from the conserved cysteine through the conserved F or W. The D gene is left open where the match is weak. Where a row states a size, it is once, few, many or the class of an expanded clone; other rows omit it.

V	size	D	J	CDR3	DNA
TRBV7-9	.	.	TRBJ2-7	CASSFRDALYYEQYF	TGTGCCAGCAGCTTCCGGGACGCATTATACTACGAGCAGTACTTC
TRBV24-1	.	TRBD1	TRBJ2-5	CATSDRQGAITETQYF	TGTGCCACCAGTGATAGACAGGGGGCCATAACAGAGACCCAGTACTTC
TRBV12-3/TRBV12-4	.	TRBD1	TRBJ2-5	CASSHRTGKGVWETQYF	TGTGCCAGCAGTCACCGGACAGGGAAGGGGGTTTGGGAGACCCAGTACTTC
TRBV4-3	.	.	TRBJ2-5	CASSQVTELVNEQYF	TGCGCCAGCAGCCAAGTAACAGAATTAGTCAATGAGCAGTACTTC
TRBV28	.	.	TRBJ2-7	CASSLLYGAYEQYF	TGTGCCAGCAGTTTACTGTACGGGGCCTACGAGCAGTACTTC
TRBV27	.	TRBD1	TRBJ2-1	CASSLRQGALNEQFF	TGTGCCAGCAGTTTAAGACAGGGGGCGCTGAATGAGCAGTTCTTC
TRBV20-1	.	.	TRBJ2-3	CSASKGTDTQYF	TGCAGTGCTTCTAAAGGCACAGATACGCAGTATTTT
TRBV9	.	.	TRBJ1-6	CASTIGAANNSPLHF	TGTGCCAGCACAATCGGGGCAGCTAATAATTCACCCCTCCACTTT
TRBV27	few	.	TRBJ1-2	CASSLTRDGYRDGYTF	TGTGCCAGCAGTTTAACCCGGGACGGCTATCGGGATGGCTACACCTTC
TRBV9	few	.	TRBJ1-2	CASNDRYAVYGYTF	TGTGCCAGTAATGACCGATACGCCGTCTATGGCTACACCTTC
TRBV29-1	.	.	TRBJ2-5	CSVNTDGGRETQYF	TGCAGCGTAAACACGGACGGAGGGCGGGAGACCCAGTACTTC
TRBV20-1	.	.	TRBJ2-5	CSAREPGTAQETQYF	TGCAGTGCTAGAGAACCCGGGACTGCACAAGAGACCCAGTACTTC
TRBV4-3	once	TRBD1	TRBJ2-7	CAGSQVTGGAYEQYF	TGCGCCGGCAGCCAAGTGACAGGGGGGGCCTACGAGCAGTACTTC
TRBV24-1	.	.	TRBJ2-5	CATSDGGQGTQYF	TGTGCCACCAGCGACGGTGGCCAAGGGACCCAGTACTTC
TRBV9	.	.	TRBJ2-5	CASRQDSQETQYF	TGTGCCAGCAGGCAAGACAGCCAAGAGACCCAGTACTTC
TRBV27	.	.	TRBJ1-5	CAYSLLGAVDQPQHF	TGTGCCTACAGTTTATTAGGGGCCGTAGATCAGCCCCAGCATTTT
TRBV6-6	few	.	TRBJ2-7	CASTSTDRSYEQYF	TGTGCCAGCACTTCGACGGATCGGTCCTACGAGCAGTACTTC
TRBV4-1	.	TRBD1	TRBJ1-1	CASSRVQGAGTEAFF	TGCGCCAGCAGCCGCGTCCAGGGGGCCGGCACTGAAGCTTTCTTT
TRBV7-9	.	.	TRBJ2-1	CASSSHGGVNEQFF	TGTGCCAGCAGCTCCCATGGCGGGGTAAATGAGCAGTTCTTC
TRBV7-8	few	.	TRBJ2-7	CASSLLGQIIEQYF	TGTGCCAGCAGCTTACTCGGACAGATCATCGAGCAGTACTTC
TRBV7-3	.	TRBD2	TRBJ2-3	CASSLTSLAGKVDTQYF	TGTGCCAGCAGCTTAACGTCCCTAGCGGGGAAGGTGGATACGCAGTATTTT
TRBV20-1	.	.	TRBJ2-5	CSARRNWERQETQYF	TGCAGTGCTAGAAGAAATTGGGAGCGTCAAGAGACCCAGTACTTC
TRBV4-3	.	.	TRBJ2-1	CASSLRGGTGDYNEQFF	TGCGCCAGCAGCCTCAGAGGGGGGACGGGCGACTACAATGAGCAGTTCTTC
TRBV5-1	.	.	TRBJ2-3	CASSLGTGQYTDTQYF	TGCGCCAGCAGCTTGGGTACAGGACAGTACACAGATACGCAGTATTTT
TRBV20-1	few	TRBD2	TRBJ2-1	CSAPGLAGDKEQFF	TGCAGTGCTCCCGGACTAGCGGGGGATAAAGAGCAGTTCTTC
TRBV7-6	.	.	TRBJ1-2	CASSLSGVFGYGYTF	TGTGCCAGCAGCTTGTCAGGGGTTTTCGGCTATGGCTACACCTTC
TRBV6-5	few	.	TRBJ1-5	CASSDLGGSNQPQHF	TGTGCCAGCAGCGACCTGGGGGGTAGCAATCAGCCCCAGCATTTT
TRBV7-6	.	TRBD1	TRBJ1-6	CASSNSGDRVNSPLHF	TGTGCCAGCAGCAACAGCGGGGACAGGGTTAATTCACCCCTCCACTTT
TRBV28	.	.	TRBJ2-5	CASRTGTFGETQYF	TGTGCCAGCAGGACCGGGACTTTCGGGGAGACCCAGTACTTC
TRBV18	.	.	TRBJ1-1	CASSQSGTKREAFF	TGTGCCAGCTCACAATCCGGGACAAAACGCGAAGCTTTCTTT
TRBV7-2	few	TRBD2	TRBJ2-7	CASSYIAGISYEQYF	TGTGCCAGCAGCTACATAGCGGGGATCTCCTACGAGCAGTACTTC
TRBV24-1	.	.	TRBJ2-3	CATSDPTGVGDTQYF	TGTGCCACCAGTGATCCAACGGGGGTTGGTGATACGCAGTATTTT
TRBV6-2/TRBV6-3	few	TRBD1	TRBJ2-1	CASSPRDRGPFF	TGTGCCAGCAGCCCACGGGACAGGGGACCGTTCTTC
TRBV7-3	.	TRBD2	TRBJ2-1	CASSAPGLASNEQFF	TGTGCCAGCAGCGCCCCGGGACTAGCTTCCAATGAGCAGTTCTTC
TRBV6-5	.	TRBD1	TRBJ1-2	CVSSYSGTGDYGYTF	TGTGTCAGCAGTTACTCGGGGACAGGGGACTATGGCTACACCTTC
TRBV9	.	.	TRBJ2-3	CASSVDSRWDTQYF	TGTGCCAGCAGCGTAGACTCTCGCTGGGATACGCAGTATTTT
TRBV6-2/TRBV6-3	.	.	TRBJ2-5	CATLMGLQETQYF	TGTGCCACCTTAATGGGGCTCCAAGAGACCCAGTACTTC